This passage covers 22 T cell receptor beta chains from one sample sequenced in a study of shared clonotypes between healthy human individuals. CD8 cells classed as naive were CD45RO-negative and positively selected for CCR7, excluding terminally differentiated effector memory CD45RA+ cells. Repertoires were generated with immunoSEQ multiplex PCR, while TCRdb's copy carries only in-frame clones and drops some. The sample has about 700,000 clones; 90% to 95% are singletons. Sequenced: naive CD8+ T cells sorted from blood. Every receptor here comes from a man aged 25 to 45 in good health.

The chain links TRBV7-9 to TRBJ2-7; D possibly uses TRBD1 or TRBD2 (5 bases each). In germline, CDR1 is SEHNR, CDR2 FQNEAQ (reference sequence). CDR3 size: 14 residues. Trimming removed 3 bases from V and 2 bases from J, with 11 bases in between. The CDR3 nucleotides are TGTGCCAGCAGCTTTACGGGACGAACCTACGAGCAGTACTTC. This codes for CASSFTGRTYEQYF.

J is TRBJ2-2 and V is TRBV19; no clear D gene. V lost 5 bases and J 1 base, leaving 8 bases between the germline ends. Germline CDR1 LNHDA, CDR2 SQIVND (reference sequence). This CDR3 spans 14 amino acids. CDR3 residues: CASSLGQNTGELFF. The CDR3 region has the DNA TGTGCCAGTAGTTTAGGCCAGAACACCGGGGAGCTGTTTTTT.

This clone showed up just once. J is TRBJ2-7 and V is TRBV7-6, with 10 bases matching TRBD2. Germline V CDR1 and CDR2: SGHVS, FNYEAQ. V lost 5 bases and J lost 1; bases outside the gene matches: 8. The CDR3 is 16 residues long. The CDR3 region has the DNA TGTGCCAGCAGCCTTTCAAGGACTAGCGGATCCTACGAGCAGTACTTC. Its translation: CASSLSRTSGSYEQYF.

V usage is TRBV28 and J usage is TRBJ1-1; unclear D gene. The CDR3 spans 14 residues. The V end was cut by 1 base, the J end by 4 bases, with 10 bases between. The V gene's germline CDR1 is MDHEN and CDR2 SYDVKM. The CDR3 loop reads CASSLLGIGTEAFF. CDR3 nucleotide sequence: TGTGCCAGCAGTTTATTGGGGATCGGCACTGAAGCTTTCTTT. Supplemented by reference TRBV28 and TRBJ1-1, the full variable domain reads DVKVTQSSRYLVKRTGEKVFLECVQDMDHENMFWYRQDPGLGLRLIYFSYDVKMKEKGDIPEGYSVSREKKERFSLILESASTNQTSMYLCASSLLGIGTEAFFGQGTRLTVV.

This clone was observed a few times. V gene TRBV4-2 combines with J gene TRBJ2-1; TRBD2 agrees at 8 bases. The germline CDR1 and CDR2 sequences are LGHNA and YNFKEQ. The CDR3 runs 15 residues. Trimming cost V 1 base and J 8 bases; bases outside gene matches: 7. CDR3 in DNA: TGTGCCAGCAGCCAAGGGACGGCGGGAGGAGATGAGCAGTTCTTC. It specifies CASSQGTAGGDEQFF.

This chain joins TRBV28 and TRBJ2-5; TRBD1 agrees at 7 bases. The CDR3 has 18 amino acids. V shed 5 bases, J shed 0 bases, and the junction held 15 bases outside the gene matches. Germline lookup yields CDR1 MDHEN and CDR2 SYDVKM. CDR3 in amino acids: CASSTLRTGNSYQETQYF. The DNA for the CDR3 is TGTGCCAGCAGTACCCTTCGGACAGGCAATTCGTACCAAGAGACCCAGTACTTC.

The rearrangement uses TRBV9 and TRBJ2-7; TRBD1 might be the D (7 bases). V shed 3 bases and J shed 2 bases, with 12 bases lying between them. Germline assignment: CDR1 SGDLS and CDR2 YYNGEE. The CDR3 extends over 14 amino acids. The CDR3 loop reads CASSEAGGPYEQYF. The CDR3 DNA reads TGTGCCAGCAGCGAAGCAGGGGGGCCCTACGAGCAGTACTTC.

The chain links TRBV29-1 to TRBJ2-7, with 9 bases aligning to TRBD1. Trimming took 6 bases from V and 5 from J; bases not matched to a gene: 8. CDR3 length: 13 amino acids. The germline V gene has CDR1 SQVTM and CDR2 ANQGSEA. CDR3 coding DNA: TGCAGCGTGCGTACCGGGACAGGGAACGAGCAGTACTTC. It translates to CSVRTGTGNEQYF.

This chain joins TRBV28 and TRBJ2-7; unclear D gene. Germline CDR1 reads MDHEN; CDR2 reads SYDVKM. The CDR3 totals 15 residues. V was clipped by 4 bases and J by 0 bases, with 13 bases between them. The CDR3 is CASSSEPASSYEQYF. In DNA, the CDR3 is TGTGCCAGCAGTTCCGAGCCAGCGAGCTCCTACGAGCAGTACTTC.

The rearrangement joins TRBV5-1 to TRBJ2-1; perhaps D is TRBD1 or TRBD2 (5 bases each). Germline-derived CDR1 and CDR2 are SGHRS and YFSETQ. The CDR3 covers 15 residues. V was cut by 4 bases and J by 0 bases, with 11 bases left in between. For the CDR3, the DNA is TGCGCCAGCAGCGGGACCGAAGTCTCCTACAATGAGCAGTTCTTC. Protein sequence: CASSGTEVSYNEQFF.

V usage is TRBV19 and J usage is TRBJ2-7; 10 bases are a match to TRBD1. The length of the CDR3 is 12 residues. V was pared by 10 bases and J by 4 bases, with 4 bases of the junction left unmatched. Germline V gene sequence: CDR1 LNHDA, CDR2 SQIVND (reference sequence). For the CDR3, the DNA is TGTGCCACCGGGACAGGGGTTTACGAGCAGTACTTC. Its translation: CATGTGVYEQYF.

Comments on this clone: This specimen includes other DNA sequences encoding the same CDR3. The chain uses TRBV7-9 and TRBJ2-2; 7 positions agree with TRBD1. The CDR3 totals 16 residues. V lost 5 bases and J lost 0; bases outside the gene matches: 6. Germline-derived CDR1 and CDR2 are SEHNR and FQNEAQ (reference sequence). The CDR3 reads CASSPRDSANTGELFF. DNA for the CDR3: TGTGCCAGCAGCCCCCGGGACAGTGCGAACACCGGGGAGCTGTTTTTT.

Only a few counts were recorded for this clone. The chain couples TRBV7-6 to TRBJ1-5, with unresolved D. V was clipped by 0 bases and J by 7 bases, with 7 bases between them. Germline V gene lookup returns CDR1 SGHVS and CDR2 FNYEAQ. This CDR3 spans 13 amino acids. The CDR3 here is CASSLAKDQPQHF. The CDR3 DNA follows: TGTGCCAGCAGCTTAGCCAAGGACCAGCCCCAGCATTTT.

Only one count was recorded for this clone. The V call is TRBV11-3, the J call TRBJ2-1, with D perhaps TRBD2 (6 bases). The CDR3 length is 16 residues. Looked up from germline, CDR1 is SGHNT and CDR2 is YENEEA. V lost 4 bases, J lost 7 bases, and 20 bases lay in between. The CDR3 sequence: CASSSLAGRGRNEQFF. CDR3 DNA: TGTGCCAGCAGCTCTTTGGCGGGACGGGGGAGGAATGAGCAGTTCTTC.

The V gene is TRBV27, the J gene TRBJ2-1; D unclear. V was trimmed by 1 base and J by 2 bases, leaving 12 bases between them. The CDR3 runs 16 residues. Germline assignment: CDR1 MNHEY and CDR2 SMNVEV (reference sequence). CDR3 loop: CASSLYGPKAYNEQFF. The CDR3, as DNA: TGTGCCAGCAGTTTATATGGCCCGAAGGCCTACAATGAGCAGTTCTTC.

The chain uses TRBV29-1 and TRBJ2-7; D is ambiguous. The CDR3 contains 13 residues. Germline CDR1 SQVTM, CDR2 ANQGSEA. The V gene lost 1 base and the J gene lost 5 bases, with 12 bases spanning the gap. CDR3 DNA sequence: TGCAGCGTTGAAGGGCAGGTTGACCACGAGCAGTACTTC. It translates to CSVEGQVDHEQYF.

The chain has TRBV9 and TRBJ2-7; 9 bases align to TRBD1. V shed 7 bases, J shed 6 bases, and the junction held 8 bases outside the gene matches. CDR1 and CDR2 from the germline V gene are SGDLS and YYNGEE. The CDR3 is made up of 13 amino acids. The CDR3 sequence is CASSGTGTGEQYF. The CDR3 bases are TGTGCCAGCTCCGGGACAGGGACGGGCGAGCAGTACTTC.

This clone was observed a handful of times. Distinct nucleotide sequences in the sample also encode this CDR3. The chain is built from TRBV27 and TRBJ2-7; 9 nucleotides align to TRBD1. J gave up 3 bases and V 2 bases, and 2 bases lay outside the gene matches. The germline gives CDR1 MNHEY, CDR2 SMNVEV (reference sequence). The CDR3 has 14 residues. The CDR3 here is CASSLGTGRYEQYF. The CDR3 DNA reads as TGTGCCAGCAGTTTAGGGACAGGGCGCTACGAGCAGTACTTC.

The chain combines TRBV6-1 with TRBJ2-7, with D tentatively TRBD2 (5 bases). V shed 0 bases and J shed 3 bases, with 15 bases lying between them. Germline-derived CDR1 and CDR2 are MNHNS and SASEGT. This CDR3 spans 16 amino acids. CDR3 in amino acids: CASSEARRAASYEQYF. The CDR3 DNA reads TGTGCCAGCAGTGAAGCGCGGCGGGCAGCGAGCTACGAGCAGTACTTC.

The gene calls are TRBV27 and TRBJ2-3; the D is unclear. With 1 base removed from V and 4 bases from J, the gap between germline ends came to 12 bases. This CDR3 has 15 residues. CDR1 MNHEY and CDR2 SMNVEV come from the germline V gene (reference sequence). The CDR3 region has the DNA TGTGCCAGCAGTTTATTCTCGGACCCACCAGATACGCAGTATTTT. This codes for CASSLFSDPPDTQYF.

The chain is built from TRBV9 and TRBJ2-5; weak D call: TRBD1 (6 bases). V gave up 4 bases and J gave up 2 bases, with 9 bases separating them. Germline values: CDR1 SGDLS, CDR2 YYNGEE. The CDR3 consists of 13 residues. The CDR3 region is CASSRGQQETQYF. In DNA form, the CDR3 reads TGTGCCAGCAGCCGGGGACAACAAGAGACCCAGTACTTC.

This CDR3 is CASRPLPFAGGTANTGELFF. In nucleotides, the CDR3 is TGTGCCAGCAGGCCCCTCCCTTTTGCGGGAGGCACGGCGAACACCGGGGAGCTGTTTTTT. This chain uses TRBV28 with TRBJ2-2, with 8 bases fitting TRBD2. CDR1 and CDR2 (germline): MDHEN, SYDVKM. The CDR3 length is 20 residues. The ends lost 6 bases at V and 0 bases at J; junction bases unmatched: 18.